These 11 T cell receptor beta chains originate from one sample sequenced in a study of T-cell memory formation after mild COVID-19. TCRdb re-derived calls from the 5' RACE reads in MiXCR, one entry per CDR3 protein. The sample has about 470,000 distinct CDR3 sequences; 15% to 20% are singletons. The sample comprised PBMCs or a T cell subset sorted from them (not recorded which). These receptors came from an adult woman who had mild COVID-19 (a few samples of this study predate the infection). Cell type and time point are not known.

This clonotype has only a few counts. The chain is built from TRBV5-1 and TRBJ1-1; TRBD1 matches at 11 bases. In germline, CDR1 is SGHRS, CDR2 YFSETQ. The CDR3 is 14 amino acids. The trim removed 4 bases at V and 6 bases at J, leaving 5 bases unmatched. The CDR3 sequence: CASSTRTGGSEAFF. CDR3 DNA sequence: TGCGCCAGCAGCACTCGGACAGGGGGCTCTGAAGCTTTCTTT.

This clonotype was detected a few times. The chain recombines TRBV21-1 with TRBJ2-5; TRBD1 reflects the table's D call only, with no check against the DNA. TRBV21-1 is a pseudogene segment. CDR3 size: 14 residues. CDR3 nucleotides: TGTGCCAGTCCTCAAGGGACAGGGAAAGAGACCCAGTACTTC. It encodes CASPQGTGKETQYF.

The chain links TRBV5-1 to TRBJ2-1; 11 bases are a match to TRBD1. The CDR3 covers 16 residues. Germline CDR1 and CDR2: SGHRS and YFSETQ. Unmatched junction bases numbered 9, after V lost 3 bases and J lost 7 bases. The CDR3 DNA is TGCGCCAGCAGCTGGGATCCCGGGACAGGGGGGAATGAGCAGTTCTTC. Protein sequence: CASSWDPGTGGNEQFF.

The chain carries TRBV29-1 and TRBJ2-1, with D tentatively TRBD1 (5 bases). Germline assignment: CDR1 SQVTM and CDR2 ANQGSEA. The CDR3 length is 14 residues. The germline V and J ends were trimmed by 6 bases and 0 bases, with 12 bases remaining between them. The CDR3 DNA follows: TGCAGCGTGTCGTTGGGGCCCTCCTACAATGAGCAGTTCTTC. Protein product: CSVSLGPSYNEQFF.

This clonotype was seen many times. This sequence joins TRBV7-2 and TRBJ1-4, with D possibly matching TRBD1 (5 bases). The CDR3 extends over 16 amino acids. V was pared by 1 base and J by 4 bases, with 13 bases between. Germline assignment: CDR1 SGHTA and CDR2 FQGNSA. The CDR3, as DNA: TGTGCCAGCAGCTTAGGATGGGGCAGTGGTAATGAAAAACTGTTTTTT. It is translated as CASSLGWGSGNEKLFF.

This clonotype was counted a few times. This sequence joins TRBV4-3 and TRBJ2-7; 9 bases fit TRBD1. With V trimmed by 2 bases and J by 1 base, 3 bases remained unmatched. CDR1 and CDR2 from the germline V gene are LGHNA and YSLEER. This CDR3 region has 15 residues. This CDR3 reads CASSQHGQGSYEQYF. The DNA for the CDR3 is TGCGCCAGCAGCCAACACGGACAGGGGTCCTACGAGCAGTACTTC.

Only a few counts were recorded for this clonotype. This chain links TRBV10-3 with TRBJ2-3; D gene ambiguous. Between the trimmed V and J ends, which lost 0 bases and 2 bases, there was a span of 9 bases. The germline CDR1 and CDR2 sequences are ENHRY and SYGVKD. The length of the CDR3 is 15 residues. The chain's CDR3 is CAISESESFTDTQYF. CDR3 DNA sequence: TGTGCCATCAGTGAGTCGGAATCCTTCACAGATACGCAGTATTTT.

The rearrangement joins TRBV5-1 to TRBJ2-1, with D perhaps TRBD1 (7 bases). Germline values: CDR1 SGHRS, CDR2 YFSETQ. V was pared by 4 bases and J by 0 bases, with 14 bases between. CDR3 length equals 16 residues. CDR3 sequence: CASSGGTANSYNEQFF. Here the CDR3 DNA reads TGCGCCAGCAGCGGGGGGACAGCGAACTCCTACAATGAGCAGTTCTTC.

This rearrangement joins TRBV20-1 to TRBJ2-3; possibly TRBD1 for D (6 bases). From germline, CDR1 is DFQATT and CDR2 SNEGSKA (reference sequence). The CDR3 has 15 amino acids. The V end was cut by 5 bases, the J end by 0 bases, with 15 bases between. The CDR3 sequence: CSAPLQGLSTDTQYF. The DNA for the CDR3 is TGCAGTGCTCCCTTACAGGGATTGAGCACAGATACGCAGTATTTT.

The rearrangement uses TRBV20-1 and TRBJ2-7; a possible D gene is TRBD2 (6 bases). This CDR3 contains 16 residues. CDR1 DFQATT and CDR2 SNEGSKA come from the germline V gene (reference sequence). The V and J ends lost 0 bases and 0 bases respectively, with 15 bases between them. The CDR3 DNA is TGCAGTGCTAGAGATTTGGGCGGGACCAGCTCCTACGAGCAGTACTTC. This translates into CSARDLGGTSSYEQYF.

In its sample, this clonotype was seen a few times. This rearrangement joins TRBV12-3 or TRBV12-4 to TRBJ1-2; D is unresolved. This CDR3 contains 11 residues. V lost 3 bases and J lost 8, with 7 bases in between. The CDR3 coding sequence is TGTGCCAGCAGTTTGGACGTGGGCTACACCTTC. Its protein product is CASSLDVGYTF.